Each of the 20 T cell receptor beta chains below was sequenced from the same sample in a study of technical replicates of blood from a handful of donors. Profiled with immunoSEQ multiplex PCR; TCRdb holds only in-frame clones, not every one. The repertoire includes 80,000 to 90,000 clones, 94% of them detected once, and around 0.25% sits in the top ten. Sample: T cells isolated from PBMCs. These receptors were taken from a human donor in good health.

The rearrangement uses TRBV7-9 and TRBJ2-2; 10 nucleotides match TRBD1. Trimming removed 5 bases from V and 6 bases from J; junction bases left unmatched: 15. This CDR3 contains 18 residues. Germline loops: CDR1 SEHNR, CDR2 FQNEAQ (reference sequence). CDR3 region: CASSVRDRGLHLAGELFF. The DNA of the CDR3 is TGTGCCAGCAGCGTCCGGGACAGGGGTTTACATCTGGCCGGGGAGCTGTTTTTT.

Points on this clone: Because the CDR3's place on the DNA is in doubt, the DNA is left out and the CDR3 is given as listed by TCRdb. V and J are TRBV7-9 and TRBJ2-3; the table names TRBD2, a call not compared with the DNA. Germline V gives CDR1 SEHNR, CDR2 FQNEAQ (reference sequence). The CDR3 totals 15 residues, both ends included. The CDR3 loop reads CASSFQVSETKTQYF.

The chain recombines TRBV6-4 with TRBJ2-3; D is undetermined. There are 16 residues in the CDR3. V shed 3 bases and J shed 0 bases, with 13 bases lying between them. Germline lookup yields CDR1 MRHNA and CDR2 SNTAGT. The CDR3 sequence: CASSEATVSSTDTQYF. The CDR3 region has the DNA TGTGCCAGCAGTGAAGCGACGGTCTCTAGCACAGATACGCAGTATTTT.

The rearrangement uses TRBV7-9 and TRBJ2-3, with D possibly TRBD1 on 6 matching bases. Germline values: CDR1 SEHNR, CDR2 FQNEAQ (reference sequence). The CDR3 sequence is 14 residues long. Trimming removed 6 bases at V and 2 bases at J, with 12 bases between. The CDR3 DNA reads TGTGCCAGCAGGACAGGTTTTATCACAGATACGCAGTATTTT. This translates into CASRTGFITDTQYF.

This clone was observed a few times. The chain joins TRBV4-1 to TRBJ1-1; weak D call: TRBD1 (6 bases). Germline loops: CDR1 MGHRA, CDR2 YSYEKL. V gave up 4 bases and J gave up 0 bases, with 18 bases separating them. There are 17 residues in the CDR3. CDR3 amino acids: CASSPLSGAAMNTEAFF. DNA of the CDR3: TGCGCCAGCAGCCCTCTTTCAGGGGCTGCGATGAACACTGAAGCTTTCTTT.

A single count supports this clone. The chain combines TRBV7-6 with TRBJ2-5; 7 nucleotides match TRBD2. There are 14 residues in the CDR3. V was clipped by 3 bases and J by 3 bases; unmatched bases: 4. The germline V gene has CDR1 SGHVS and CDR2 FNYEAQ. CDR3 bases: TGTGCCAGCAGCTTTTCTAGCGGCAAAGAGACCCAGTACTTC. Its protein is CASSFSSGKETQYF.

The count of this clone is one. The V and J genes are TRBV5-1 and TRBJ2-1; 8 bases align to TRBD2. The CDR3 consists of 15 residues. V shed 7 bases, J shed 5 bases, and the junction held 11 bases outside the gene matches. From germline, CDR1 is SGHRS and CDR2 YFSETQ. This CDR3 is CASANGNSGDNEQFF. CDR3 in DNA: TGCGCCAGCGCTAATGGGAATAGCGGGGACAATGAGCAGTTCTTC.

The chain has TRBV4-1 and TRBJ1-1, with D uncertain. Germline V gene lookup returns CDR1 MGHRA and CDR2 YSYEKL. The CDR3 has 16 residues. V was cut by 1 base and J by 2 bases, with 14 bases left in between. CDR3 nucleotides: TGCGCCAGCAGCCAAGTAATAAGTGAGGTAAACACTGAAGCTTTCTTT. As protein: CASSQVISEVNTEAFF.

The rearrangement joins TRBV15 to TRBJ2-5; TRBD2 matches at 9 bases. The germline gives CDR1 LNHNV, CDR2 YYDKDF (reference sequence). The CDR3 covers 15 residues. After removal of 4 bases from V and 1 base from J, the junction contained 4 bases not matched to a gene. In nucleotides, the CDR3 is TGTGCCACCAGCACATTAGCGGGAGTCCAAGAGACCCAGTACTTC. Translating gives CATSTLAGVQETQYF.

CDR3 sequence reads: CASSIGTGGTPGRPQHF. Here the CDR3 DNA reads TGTGCCAGTAGTATAGGGACAGGGGGGACCCCCGGGAGGCCCCAGCATTTT. The rearrangement joins TRBV19 to TRBJ1-5; TRBD1 agrees at 10 bases. V was pared by 1 base and J by 9 bases, with 12 bases of the junction left unmatched. The germline V gene encodes CDR1 LNHDA and CDR2 SQIVND (reference sequence). The CDR3 is 17 amino acids.

This sequence joins TRBV30 and TRBJ1-2; 7 bases align to TRBD1. V shed 5 bases, J shed 2 bases, and the junction held 8 bases outside the gene matches. The CDR3 has 14 residues. Germline lookup yields CDR1 GTSNPN and CDR2 SVGIG (reference sequence). The DNA of the CDR3 is TGTGCCTGGGAAAGGGACAGCCGGAACTATGGCTACACCTTC. It is translated as CAWERDSRNYGYTF.

The chain couples TRBV19 to TRBJ2-7, with D tentatively TRBD2 (7 bases). The length of the CDR3 is 14 residues. Germline-derived CDR1 and CDR2 are LNHDA and SQIVND (reference sequence). V lost 5 bases and J lost 4, with 15 bases in between. The CDR3 sequence: CASSSSGGSYEQYF. The CDR3, as DNA: TGTGCCAGTAGTTCGTCGGGGGGCTCTTACGAGCAGTACTTC.

The chain joins TRBV7-9 to TRBJ2-2; 8 bases line up with TRBD1. Germline assignment: CDR1 SEHNR and CDR2 FQNEAQ (reference sequence). Trimming removed 6 bases from V and 6 bases from J; junction bases left unmatched: 9. CDR3 length equals 15 residues. The chain's CDR3 is CASSHPGQVSGELFF. The CDR3 DNA reads as TGTGCCAGCAGTCATCCGGGACAGGTATCCGGGGAGCTGTTTTTT.

This chain links TRBV15 with TRBJ2-2; the match to TRBD1 covers 11 bases. V was pared by 3 bases and J by 6 bases, with 3 bases of the junction left unmatched. In germline, CDR1 is LNHNV, CDR2 YYDKDF (reference sequence). The CDR3 is 15 residues long. CDR3 sequence reads: CATSRDRGLSGELFF. CDR3 nucleotide sequence: TGTGCCACCAGCAGGGACAGGGGGCTCTCCGGGGAGCTGTTTTTT. The variable domain in full, with the rest retrieved from reference TRBV15 and TRBJ2-2, is DAMVIQNPRYQVTQFGKPVTLSCSQTLNHNVMYWYQQKSSQAPKLLFHYYDKDFNNEADTPDNFQSRRPNTSFCFLDIRSPGLGDTAMYLCATSRDRGLSGELFFGEGSRLTVL.

The chain has TRBV5-1 and TRBJ2-3, with TRBD2 identical over 16 bases. Germline CDR1 reads SGHRS; CDR2 reads YFSETQ. J lost 1 base, V lost 7 bases, and 3 bases had no gene match. This CDR3 has 16 amino acids. CDR3 nucleotides: TGCGCCAGCGGGACTAGCGGGGGGGCCGGCACAGATACGCAGTATTTT. This sequence encodes CASGTSGGAGTDTQYF.

The V gene is TRBV6-6, the J gene TRBJ1-2; a weak D match, TRBD1 (6 bases). The ends were cut back, 7 bases at V and 3 bases at J, with 15 bases in the middle. The CDR3 length is 14 residues. CDR1 is MNHNY, CDR2 SVGAGI, per germline (reference sequence). In nucleotides, the CDR3 is TGTGCCAGCAACGGACAGTTAACTTACTATGGCTACACCTTC. This encodes CASNGQLTYYGYTF.

The J gene is TRBJ1-5, the V gene TRBV6-5, with TRBD1 identical over 10 bases. With 0 bases clipped from V and 7 bases from J, the junction kept 3 bases outside the gene matches. The CDR3 sequence is 15 residues long. CDR1 MNHEY and CDR2 SVGAGI come from the germline V gene. The CDR3 loop is CASSYSEDRGQPQHF. CDR3 bases: TGTGCCAGCAGTTACTCCGAGGACAGGGGGCAGCCCCAGCATTTT.

The chain combines TRBV7-9 with TRBJ2-7, with D maybe TRBD2 (5 bases). V lost 10 bases to trimming and J lost 3 bases, with 19 bases between them. Germline V CDR1 and CDR2: SEHNR, FQNEAQ (reference sequence). The CDR3 totals 14 residues. The CDR3: CAILLEGVGYEQYF. Here the CDR3 DNA reads TGTGCCATATTGTTAGAGGGAGTGGGCTACGAGCAGTACTTC. Full variable domain (outside the CDR3, taken from reference TRBV7-9 and TRBJ2-7): DTGVSQNPRHKITKRGQNVTFRCDPISEHNRLYWYRQTLGQGPEFLTYFQNEAQLEKSRLLSDRFSAERPKGSFSTLEIQRTEQGDSAMYLCAILLEGVGYEQYFGPGTRLTVT.

The chain is built from TRBV5-6 and TRBJ1-5; 8 nucleotides match TRBD1. This CDR3 region has 15 residues. V lost 4 bases to trimming and J lost 3 bases; unmatched junction nucleotides: 6. In germline, CDR1 is SGHDT, CDR2 YYEEEE. This CDR3 is CASSPGTGFNQPQHF. In nucleotides, the CDR3 is TGTGCCAGCAGCCCTGGGACAGGATTCAATCAGCCCCAGCATTTT.

The genes are TRBV6-6 and TRBJ1-6; D is perhaps TRBD1 (5 bases). V gave up 3 bases and J gave up 6 bases, with 15 bases separating them. The CDR3 is made up of 16 amino acids. Germline CDR1 is MNHNY and CDR2 is SVGAGI (reference sequence). The CDR3 DNA is TGTGCCAGCAGTTATGGGCTGGGGGGGGGTAATTCACCCCTCCACTTT. The encoded protein is CASSYGLGGGNSPLHF.